The sequence of this TCR beta chain was determined in a study of PD-L1 blockade in urothelial cancer. Looking at the study overall: Analyzed time points were 3 weeks (second dose) and 6 weeks after therapy began.

Time point: pretreatment peripheral blood. TCRdb keeps only in-frame clones here, not all; method: immunoSEQ multiplex PCR. In the table there are some 45,000 clones, roughly 90% of which are singletons. This CDR3 contains 10 residues. Germline CDR1 SGDLS, CDR2 YYNGEE. Trimming shortened V by 7 bases and J by 8 bases, and 7 bases separated the two germline ends. The chain recombines TRBV9 with TRBJ2-1, with D perhaps matching TRBD2 (5 bases). The sequence derives from a donor older than 35 with urothelial cancer. The sequenced sample was PBMCs, obtained around atezolizumab (anti-PD-L1) treatment. The CDR3 protein is CASGSDEQFF. The CDR3 DNA reads as TGTGCCAGCGGGAGCGATGAGCAGTTCTTC.